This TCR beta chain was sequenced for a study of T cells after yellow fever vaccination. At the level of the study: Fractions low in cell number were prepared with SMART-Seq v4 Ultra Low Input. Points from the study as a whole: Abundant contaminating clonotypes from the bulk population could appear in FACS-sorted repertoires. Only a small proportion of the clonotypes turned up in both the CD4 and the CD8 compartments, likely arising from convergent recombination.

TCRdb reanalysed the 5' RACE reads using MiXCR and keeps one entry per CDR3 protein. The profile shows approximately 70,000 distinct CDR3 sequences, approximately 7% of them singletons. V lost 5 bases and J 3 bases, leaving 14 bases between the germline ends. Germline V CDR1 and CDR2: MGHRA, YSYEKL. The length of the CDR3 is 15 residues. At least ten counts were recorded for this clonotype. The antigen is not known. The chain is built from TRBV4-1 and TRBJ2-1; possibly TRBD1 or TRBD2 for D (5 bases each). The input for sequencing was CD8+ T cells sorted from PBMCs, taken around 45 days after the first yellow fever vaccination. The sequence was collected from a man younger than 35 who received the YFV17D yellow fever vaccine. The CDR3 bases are TGCGCCAGCAGCAAGGGACCGTGGGACTACAATGAGCAGTTCTTC. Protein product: CASSKGPWDYNEQFF.